The 17 T cell receptor beta chains below all came from one sample that was sequenced in a study of T cells in Graves' hyperthyroidism and ophthalmopathy. Amplified regions were TCR beta CDR3 sequences from RNA transcripts. A first-round RT-PCR of the TCR CDR3 used the HTBI primer set. TCRdb independently ran MiXCR on the multiplex PCR reads; one entry per CDR3 protein. This table has 550,000 to 650,000 distinct CDR3 sequences, about 15% appearing once. Sequenced material: blood. The receptors shown here come from a woman aged 35 to 49 with Graves' hyperthyroidism.

This clonotype was detected many times. V gene TRBV9 combines with J gene TRBJ1-1; D ambiguous. V lost 4 bases and J 1 base, leaving 11 bases between the germline ends. Germline lookup yields CDR1 SGDLS and CDR2 YYNGEE. CDR3 length: 14 residues. The CDR3 DNA follows: TGTGCCAGCAGCCGCGATCCGCAGAACACTGAAGCTTTCTTT. Translated: CASSRDPQNTEAFF. The full variable domain, its missing parts supplied by reference TRBV9 and TRBJ1-1, is DSGVTQTPKHLITATGQRVTLRCSPRSGDLSVYWYQQSLDQGLQFLIQYYNGEERAKGNILERFSAQQFPDLHSELNLSSLELGDSALYFCASSRDPQNTEAFFGQGTRLTVV.

This clonotype occurred a few times. This chain uses TRBV28 with TRBJ1-6; no clear D gene. The CDR3 consists of 17 residues. Trimming removed 5 bases at V and 0 bases at J, with 14 bases between. CDR1 and CDR2 (germline): MDHEN, SYDVKM. Here the CDR3 DNA reads TGTGCCAGCAGTCCCTTAGACCTGGGCTCCTATAATTCACCCCTCCACTTT. It translates to CASSPLDLGSYNSPLHF. Full variable domain (remainder filled in from reference TRBV28 and TRBJ1-6): DVKVTQSSRYLVKRTGEKVFLECVQDMDHENMFWYRQDPGLGLRLIYFSYDVKMKEKGDIPEGYSVSREKKERFSLILESASTNQTSMYLCASSPLDLGSYNSPLHFGNGTRLTVT.

There are many counts of this clonotype. This chain joins TRBV28 and TRBJ2-1, with 13 bases matching TRBD2. This CDR3 is 14 amino acids long. The germline V gene has CDR1 MDHEN and CDR2 SYDVKM. The J segment lost 11 bases and the V segment lost 7 bases, leaving 8 bases of the junction unmatched. The CDR3 region is CASILSGTSGKQFF. In nucleotides, the CDR3 is TGTGCCAGCATCCTATCCGGGACTAGCGGGAAGCAGTTCTTC.

At least ten counts were recorded for this clonotype. This chain uses TRBV5-6 with TRBJ2-1; 11 nucleotides align to TRBD2. Losses at the gene ends were 3 bases for V and 7 bases for J; bases not matched to a gene: 15. CDR1 is SGHDT and CDR2 is YYEEEE in the germline V gene. The CDR3 covers 18 residues. This CDR3 reads CASSSGTSGRERENEQFF. CDR3 nucleotide sequence: TGTGCCAGCAGCTCCGGGACTAGCGGCCGGGAGAGGGAGAATGAGCAGTTCTTC.

This clonotype has ten or more counts. The rearrangement uses TRBV3-1 and TRBJ2-1, with D uncertain. The V gene's germline CDR1 is LGHDT and CDR2 YNNKEL (reference sequence). The CDR3 spans 14 residues. Trimming left V 1 base short and J 4 bases short, with 8 bases between. The CDR3 sequence is CASSQVRMYNEQFF. The CDR3 region has the DNA TGTGCCAGCAGCCAAGTCCGTATGTACAATGAGCAGTTCTTC.

This clonotype was picked up a small number of times. The rearrangement links TRBV5-1 to TRBJ2-5, with 13 bases that match TRBD2. Germline CDR1 reads SGHRS; CDR2 reads YFSETQ. Trimming removed 4 bases from V and 5 bases from J; junction bases left unmatched: 5. This CDR3 has 15 amino acids. This chain's CDR3 is CASSQRTSGSETQYF. The CDR3 region has the DNA TGCGCCAGCAGCCAAAGGACTAGCGGGAGTGAGACCCAGTACTTC.

This chain connects TRBV28 to TRBJ2-4, with 15 bases aligning to TRBD2. The CDR3 totals 17 residues. After removal of 11 bases from V and 15 bases from J, the junction contained 23 bases not matched to a gene. From germline, CDR1 is MDHEN and CDR2 SYDVKM. The CDR3 DNA is TGTGCCGTAGCCAACCGGGGACTAGCGGGAGGCCAAGAGACCCGGTACTTC. It translates to CAVANRGLAGGQETRYF.

The CDR3 sequence is CASSFQDHEQYF. CDR3 nucleotides: TGTGCCAGTAGTTTTCAGGACCACGAGCAGTACTTC. This chain joins TRBV19 and TRBJ2-7; no firm D call. CDR1 LNHDA and CDR2 SQIVND come from the germline V gene (reference sequence). The CDR3 has 12 residues. Trimming cost V 5 bases and J 5 bases, with 10 bases left between them.

This clonotype was detected many times. This rearrangement joins TRBV2 to TRBJ2-7; D unclear. The CDR3 is made up of 11 amino acids. The germline V gene encodes CDR1 SNHLY and CDR2 FYNNEI. The V and J ends lost 6 bases and 0 bases respectively, with 3 bases between them. CDR3 amino acids: CASRDSYEQYF. The CDR3 bases are TGTGCCAGCAGGGACTCCTACGAGCAGTACTTC.

This clonotype was counted ten times or more. The chain recombines TRBV20-1 with TRBJ2-7; 10 positions match TRBD2. This CDR3 contains 14 residues. The trim removed 2 bases at V and 3 bases at J, leaving 4 bases unmatched. Germline loops: CDR1 DFQATT, CDR2 SNEGSKA (reference sequence). CDR3 in amino acids: CSARTIAGGYEQYF. DNA for the CDR3: TGCAGTGCTAGAACGATAGCGGGGGGCTACGAGCAGTACTTC.

The chain is built from TRBV14 and TRBJ1-1; TRBD1 matches at 7 bases. The CDR3 has 14 amino acids. The J segment lost 3 bases and the V segment lost 7 bases, leaving 8 bases of the junction unmatched. Germline V gene data show CDR1 as SGHDN and CDR2 as FVKESK. The CDR3 is CASTPGGGYTEAFF. The CDR3 DNA reads as TGTGCCAGCACCCCCGGAGGGGGCTACACTGAAGCTTTCTTT.

This clonotype was seen repeatedly, ten times or more. This chain connects TRBV19 to TRBJ2-5; 14 bases agree with TRBD2. The CDR3 extends over 15 amino acids. J was trimmed by 4 bases and V by 4 bases; bases with no gene match: 2. Germline loops: CDR1 LNHDA, CDR2 SQIVND (reference sequence). In nucleotides, the CDR3 is TGTGCCAGTAGTACCGGACTAGCGGGAGGAGAGACCCAGTACTTC. Translating gives CASSTGLAGGETQYF.

At least ten counts were recorded for this clonotype. The genes are TRBV3-1 and TRBJ2-6; D is undetermined. The germline CDR1 and CDR2 sequences are LGHDT and YNNKEL (reference sequence). The CDR3 length is 16 residues. Trimming left V 1 base short and J 1 base short, with 8 bases between. The CDR3 spells CASSQVRRSGANVLTF. The DNA for the CDR3 is TGTGCCAGCAGCCAAGTACGGCGATCTGGGGCCAACGTCCTGACTTTC.

Concerning this clonotype: A much larger clone differs by one base, so this may be a read error. No conserved phenylalanine or tryptophan is present at the end of the CDR3, so a read error is the likely explanation. The chain employs TRBV18 and TRBJ1-1; D is unclear. V lost 0 bases to trimming and J lost 3 bases, with 2 bases between them. Germline assignment: CDR1 KGHSH and CDR2 LQKENI. There are 12 residues in the CDR3. The CDR3 protein is CASSPPYTEAFL. The CDR3 nucleotides read TGTGCCAGCTCACCACCATACACTGAAGCTTTCCTT.

This chain joins TRBV28 and TRBJ2-2; TRBD1 is a possible D gene (6 bases). CDR3 length: 13 amino acids. Germline V gene lookup returns CDR1 MDHEN and CDR2 SYDVKM. V was clipped by 3 bases and J by 8 bases, with 10 bases between them. The CDR3 reads CASSFWTEGELFF. CDR3 DNA: TGTGCCAGCAGTTTCTGGACAGAAGGGGAGCTGTTTTTT.

At least ten counts were recorded for this clonotype. The chain joins TRBV12-3 or TRBV12-4 to TRBJ2-3, with D uncertain. V was shortened by 6 bases and J by 2 bases, with 3 bases between the two germline ends. The CDR3 loop spans 11 amino acids. The CDR3 reads CASSYTDTQYF. CDR3 coding DNA: TGTGCCAGCAGCTACACAGATACGCAGTATTTT.

The sample holds many counts of this clonotype. The V call is TRBV29-1, the J call TRBJ2-3; D not certain. Deletions cut 6 bases from V and 2 bases from J, with 12 bases between. This CDR3 is built from 13 residues. Germline lookup yields CDR1 SQVTM and CDR2 ANQGSEA. The CDR3 reads CSVPRTSTDTQYF. CDR3 nucleotides: TGCAGCGTCCCCCGGACCTCCACAGATACGCAGTATTTT.